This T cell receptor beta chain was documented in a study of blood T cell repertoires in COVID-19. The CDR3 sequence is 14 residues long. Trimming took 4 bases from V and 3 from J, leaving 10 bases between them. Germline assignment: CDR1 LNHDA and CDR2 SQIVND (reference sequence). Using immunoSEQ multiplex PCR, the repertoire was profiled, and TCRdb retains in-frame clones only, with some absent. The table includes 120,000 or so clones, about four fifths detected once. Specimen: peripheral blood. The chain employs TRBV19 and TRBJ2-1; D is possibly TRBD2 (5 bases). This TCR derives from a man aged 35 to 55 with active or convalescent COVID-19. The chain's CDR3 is CASSTMGSYNEQFF. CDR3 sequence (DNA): TGTGCCAGTAGTACCATGGGGAGCTACAATGAGCAGTTCTTC.